Below are 30 T cell receptor beta chains sequenced from a single sample in a study of radiotherapy plus CTLA-4 blockade in lung cancer. The method was immunoSEQ multiplex PCR; TCRdb's version includes in-frame clones alone and lacks a portion of them. The sample records a few thousand clones, roughly 83% being singletons. The input for sequencing was tumor tissue, taken from a patient treated with radiotherapy plus ipilimumab. All receptors come from a human donor with non-small cell lung cancer that progressed on radiotherapy plus ipilimumab.

V is TRBV2 and J is TRBJ1-2; TRBD1 is a possible D gene (6 bases). CDR1 is SNHLY, CDR2 FYNNEI, per germline. V lost 4 bases to trimming and J lost 4 bases, with 7 bases between them. This CDR3 has 12 amino acids. The CDR3 bases are TGTGCCAGCAGTGTGACAGGCTATGGCTACACCTTC. As protein: CASSVTGYGYTF.

CDR3 residues: CASSLGGSYEQYF. Here the CDR3 DNA reads TGTGCCAGCAGCTTGGGTGGGTCCTACGAGCAGTACTTC. The V and J genes are TRBV11-3 and TRBJ2-7, with unresolved D. This CDR3 is 13 amino acids long. CDR1 is SGHNT and CDR2 is YENEEA in the germline V gene. Trimming pared 3 bases from V and 1 base from J, leaving 7 bases between.

The rearrangement uses TRBV9 and TRBJ1-4; D call uncertain. The CDR3 has 15 amino acids. V lost 4 bases, J lost 0 bases, and 10 bases lay in between. CDR1 SGDLS and CDR2 YYNGEE come from the germline V gene. The chain's CDR3 is CASSLTGTTNEKLFF. In nucleotides, the CDR3 is TGTGCCAGCAGCCTGACTGGGACAACTAATGAAAAACTGTTTTTT.

This clone was seen a handful of times. The V and J genes are TRBV7-9 and TRBJ2-7; D not certain. The CDR3 has 11 residues. Per the germline V gene, CDR1 is SEHNR and CDR2 is FQNEAQ (reference sequence). Trimming removed 4 bases at V and 6 bases at J, with 7 bases between. For the CDR3, the DNA is TGTGCCAGCAGCTATGGGGTCGAGCAGTACTTC. Translated, it gives CASSYGVEQYF.

This clone was found once. The rearrangement links TRBV7-2 to TRBJ2-5; 9 bases agree with TRBD2. CDR1 is SGHTA and CDR2 is FQGNSA in the germline V gene. This CDR3 region has 16 residues. The ends lost 0 bases at V and 4 bases at J; junction bases unmatched: 6. CDR3 sequence reads: CASSLASGGSTETQYF. CDR3 nucleotides: TGTGCCAGCAGCTTAGCTAGCGGGGGATCGACAGAGACCCAGTACTTC.

The chain combines TRBV6-5 with TRBJ2-7; the match to TRBD2 covers 11 bases. The CDR3 has 16 amino acids. V was clipped by 4 bases and J by 2 bases; unmatched bases: 7. CDR1 MNHEY and CDR2 SVGAGI come from the germline V gene. The CDR3, as DNA: TGTGCCAGCAGTTTTTTCGGGACTAGCGGAGCCTACGAGCAGTACTTC. It translates to CASSFFGTSGAYEQYF.

The chain has TRBV5-1 and TRBJ1-2; D gene ambiguous. The germline V gene has CDR1 SGHRS and CDR2 YFSETQ. There are 15 residues in the CDR3. The V end lost 5 bases, the J end lost 0 bases, and 14 bases lay between the germline ends. CDR3 nucleotide sequence: TGCGCCAGCAGGTTCTCGGATGACGCTAACTATGGCTACACCTTC. Its protein product is CASRFSDDANYGYTF.

V is TRBV14 and J is TRBJ2-2; 10 bases align to TRBD2. Trimming removed 0 bases from V and 4 bases from J; junction bases left unmatched: 11. This CDR3 region has 19 residues. CDR1 is SGHDN, CDR2 FVKESK, per germline. The CDR3 loop reads CASSQDSLAGALLTGELFF. CDR3 sequence (DNA): TGTGCCAGCAGCCAAGACTCCCTAGCGGGGGCCCTACTCACCGGGGAGCTGTTTTTT.

J is TRBJ1-2 and V is TRBV9; no clear D gene. The CDR3 is made up of 15 amino acids. Germline assignment: CDR1 SGDLS and CDR2 YYNGEE. V lost 3 bases and J lost 2, with 14 bases in between. The CDR3 DNA sequence: TGTGCCAGCAGCGAAGCAGCGGCTGGGAACTATGGCTACACCTTC. Translating it yields CASSEAAAGNYGYTF.

This chain links TRBV4-2 with TRBJ1-5; D is unresolved. CDR3 length: 14 amino acids. Deletions cut 0 bases from V and 9 bases from J, with 12 bases between. Germline V gene sequence: CDR1 LGHNA, CDR2 YNFKEQ. The CDR3 loop reads CASSQEEGQSPQHF. For the CDR3, the DNA is TGTGCCAGCAGCCAAGAGGAGGGCCAATCGCCCCAGCATTTT.

The chain's CDR3 is CASSQDWPGGSYEQYF. The DNA of the CDR3 is TGTGCCAGCAGCCAAGATTGGCCGGGGGGTTCCTACGAGCAGTACTTC. The chain couples TRBV4-2 to TRBJ2-7, with TRBD2 identical over 7 bases. The germline CDR1 and CDR2 sequences are LGHNA and YNFKEQ. With 0 bases clipped from V and 1 base from J, the junction kept 6 bases outside the gene matches. The CDR3 extends over 16 amino acids.

The V gene is TRBV4-1, the J gene TRBJ1-2, with 7 bases aligning to TRBD1. The CDR3 is made up of 13 amino acids. Trimming at V came to 6 bases and at J to 8 bases, leaving 9 bases not matched to a gene. Germline values: CDR1 MGHRA, CDR2 YSYEKL. The chain's CDR3 is CASRMTGSGGYTF. The CDR3 nucleotides read TGCGCCAGCAGAATGACAGGGTCGGGGGGCTACACCTTC.

The chain employs TRBV7-2 and TRBJ2-7; 9 bases align to TRBD1. The CDR3 has 13 residues. Germline-derived CDR1 and CDR2 are SGHTA and FQGNSA. Unmatched junction bases numbered 7, after V lost 3 bases and J lost 10 bases. This chain's CDR3 is CASSFRDRELQYF. In DNA form, the CDR3 reads TGTGCCAGCAGCTTCCGGGACAGGGAATTACAGTACTTC.

The chain employs TRBV6-6 and TRBJ1-5; tentative D call: TRBD1 (6 bases). The CDR3 runs 16 residues. CDR1 MNHNY and CDR2 SVGAGI come from the germline V gene (reference sequence). The V gene lost 5 bases and the J gene lost 0 bases, with 14 bases spanning the gap. CDR3 sequence: CASSRAGASSNQPQHF. The CDR3 bases are TGTGCCAGCAGTCGCGCAGGGGCGTCTAGCAATCAGCCCCAGCATTTT.

The count of this clone is one. The chain joins TRBV9 to TRBJ2-3; D assignment may be TRBD1 or TRBD2 (6 bases each). V dropped 3 bases and J dropped 2 bases, with 19 bases sitting between them. CDR1 and CDR2 from the germline V gene are SGDLS and YYNGEE. The CDR3 spans 17 residues. The CDR3 DNA reads TGTGCCAGCAGCGCCGCGGTGGGGGGCGGATCCACAGATACGCAGTATTTT. Its translation: CASSAAVGGGSTDTQYF.

This clone showed up just once. The V call is TRBV6-1, the J call TRBJ2-7; D is unclear. Germline V gives CDR1 MNHNS, CDR2 SASEGT. The V gene lost 3 bases and the J gene lost 7 bases, with 19 bases spanning the gap. There are 15 residues in the CDR3. The CDR3 loop is CASSDSPTGRWEQYF. The CDR3 DNA reads TGTGCCAGCAGTGATTCCCCTACGGGTAGGTGGGAGCAGTACTTC.

The rearrangement uses TRBV4-1 and TRBJ2-1; 7 positions match TRBD1. V shed 1 base and J 0 bases; nucleotides not matched to a gene: 6. CDR3 length equals 17 residues. The germline V gene has CDR1 MGHRA and CDR2 YSYEKL. The CDR3 DNA reads as TGCGCCAGCAGCCAAGCCCGGACAGGCAGCTCCTACAATGAGCAGTTCTTC. Its protein is CASSQARTGSSYNEQFF.

This chain links TRBV29-1 with TRBJ2-7, with 12 bases that match TRBD1. J lost 7 bases, V lost 4 bases, and 11 bases had no gene match. Germline CDR1 is SQVTM and CDR2 is ANQGSEA. CDR3 size: 15 residues. In DNA form, the CDR3 reads TGCAGCGTTGGCCGGGACAGGGGGCTTGGTAGGGAGCAGTACTTC. Translating gives CSVGRDRGLGREQYF.

The genes are TRBV5-1 and TRBJ2-3, with a tentative D call TRBD1 (6 bases). The CDR3 contains 13 residues. V shed 4 bases and J shed 6 bases, with 12 bases lying between them. The germline V gene has CDR1 SGHRS and CDR2 YFSETQ. The CDR3 protein is CASSGTRWDTQYF. In nucleotides, the CDR3 is TGCGCCAGCAGCGGGACAAGGTGGGATACGCAGTATTTT.

The rearrangement links TRBV9 to TRBJ2-1, with D unclear. V was shortened by 4 bases and J by 2 bases, with 16 bases between the two germline ends. The CDR3 contains 16 residues. The V gene's germline CDR1 is SGDLS and CDR2 YYNGEE. The CDR3 here is CASSPTRTAAYNEQFF. In DNA, the CDR3 is TGTGCCAGCAGCCCGACCCGCACAGCCGCCTACAATGAGCAGTTCTTC.

The V and J genes are TRBV7-2 and TRBJ2-7, with D tentatively TRBD2 (5 bases). This CDR3 has 12 amino acids. V was cut by 4 bases and J by 4 bases, with 8 bases left in between. The germline V gene has CDR1 SGHTA and CDR2 FQGNSA. CDR3 nucleotide sequence: TGTGCCAGCAGCTCCCGGGGTTACGAGCAGTACTTC. It is translated as CASSSRGYEQYF.

V is TRBV2 and J is TRBJ1-5; 7 nucleotides match TRBD1. The CDR3 contains 15 residues. Germline CDR1 is SNHLY and CDR2 is FYNNEI. Trimming took 4 bases from V and 4 from J; bases not matched to a gene: 7. DNA of the CDR3: TGTGCCAGCAGTGGCAGGGGGGATGTTAATCAGCCCCAGCATTTT. Translating it yields CASSGRGDVNQPQHF. Full variable domain (outside the CDR3, taken from reference TRBV2 and TRBJ1-5): EPEVTQTPSHQVTQMGQEVILRCVPISNHLYFYWYRQILGQKVEFLVSFYNNEISEKSEIFDDQFSVERPDGSNFTLKIRSTKLEDSAMYFCASSGRGDVNQPQHFGDGTRLSIL.

The chain carries TRBV5-1 and TRBJ2-3; 11 bases match TRBD2. The CDR3 has 16 amino acids. The junction had 4 bases not matched to a gene; V was cut back by 2 bases and J by 2 bases. The V gene's germline CDR1 is SGHRS and CDR2 YFSETQ. The CDR3 reads CASSFSGGASTDTQYF. The CDR3 DNA sequence: TGCGCCAGCAGCTTTAGCGGGGGGGCCTCCACAGATACGCAGTATTTT.

J is TRBJ2-4 and V is TRBV5-1; D gene unclear. Germline V gene sequence: CDR1 SGHRS, CDR2 YFSETQ. V lost 4 bases, J lost 8 bases, and 10 bases lay in between. There are 12 residues in the CDR3. As DNA, the CDR3 is TGCGCCAGCAGCCCCCGTGGTGACATTCAGTACTTC. Translating gives CASSPRGDIQYF.

As concerns this clone: A read error may account for a junction end that differs from germline. This chain uses TRBV7-7 with TRBJ2-3, with 8 bases aligning to TRBD2. Germline lookup yields CDR1 SSHAT and CDR2 FNYEAQ (reference sequence). The CDR3 covers 14 residues. The CDR3 reads CASSLGLGADTQYF. Here the CDR3 DNA reads TGTGCTAGCAGCCTGGGACTAGGGGCGGATACGCAGTATTTT.

The chain links TRBV10-3 to TRBJ2-1, with 9 bases identical to TRBD2. The junction had 5 bases not matched to a gene; V was cut back by 6 bases and J by 5 bases. The CDR3 has 14 amino acids. Per the germline V gene, CDR1 is ENHRY and CDR2 is SYGVKD. The CDR3 here is CAIRGTSPNNEQFF. The CDR3, as DNA: TGTGCCATCAGAGGGACTAGCCCAAACAATGAGCAGTTCTTC.

This clone was detected a few times. V usage is TRBV5-6 and J usage is TRBJ1-1; D is possibly TRBD1 (5 bases). In germline, CDR1 is SGHDT, CDR2 YYEEEE. V lost 9 bases, J lost 4 bases, and 16 bases lay in between. CDR3 size: 13 residues. The DNA of the CDR3 is TGTGCCACCGACACTGGTGGGGGCACTGAAGCTTTCTTT. Translation: CATDTGGGTEAFF. The full variable domain, rest sourced from reference TRBV5-6 and TRBJ1-1, is DAGVTQSPTHLIKTRGQQVTLRCSPKSGHDTVSWYQQALGQGPQFIFQYYEEEERQRGNFPDRFSGHQFPNYSSELNVNALLLGDSALYLCATDTGGGTEAFFGQGTRLTVV.

The chain links TRBV6-5 to TRBJ1-2; perhaps TRBD1 as D (5 bases). Per the germline V gene, CDR1 is MNHEY and CDR2 is SVGAGI. The CDR3 consists of 15 residues. V was trimmed by 7 bases and J by 4 bases, leaving 19 bases between them. The CDR3: CASTRQREALYGYTF. The CDR3 region has the DNA TGTGCCAGCACTAGACAGCGGGAAGCCCTCTATGGCTACACCTTC.

The V gene is TRBV7-9, the J gene TRBJ1-1; D remains unclear. The CDR3 covers 11 residues. Looked up from germline, CDR1 is SEHNR and CDR2 is FQNEAQ (reference sequence). V lost 6 bases, J lost 4 bases, and 6 bases lay in between. The CDR3, as DNA: TGTGCCAGCAGTACAAGCACTGAAGCTTTCTTT. This codes for CASSTSTEAFF.

The chain employs TRBV11-3 and TRBJ1-1; no clear D gene. Germline assignment: CDR1 SGHNT and CDR2 YENEEA. Trimming cost V 3 bases and J 4 bases, with 9 bases left between them. The CDR3 is made up of 13 amino acids. DNA for the CDR3: TGTGCCAGCAGCTTCGGAGGAATCACTGAAGCTTTCTTT. This codes for CASSFGGITEAFF.